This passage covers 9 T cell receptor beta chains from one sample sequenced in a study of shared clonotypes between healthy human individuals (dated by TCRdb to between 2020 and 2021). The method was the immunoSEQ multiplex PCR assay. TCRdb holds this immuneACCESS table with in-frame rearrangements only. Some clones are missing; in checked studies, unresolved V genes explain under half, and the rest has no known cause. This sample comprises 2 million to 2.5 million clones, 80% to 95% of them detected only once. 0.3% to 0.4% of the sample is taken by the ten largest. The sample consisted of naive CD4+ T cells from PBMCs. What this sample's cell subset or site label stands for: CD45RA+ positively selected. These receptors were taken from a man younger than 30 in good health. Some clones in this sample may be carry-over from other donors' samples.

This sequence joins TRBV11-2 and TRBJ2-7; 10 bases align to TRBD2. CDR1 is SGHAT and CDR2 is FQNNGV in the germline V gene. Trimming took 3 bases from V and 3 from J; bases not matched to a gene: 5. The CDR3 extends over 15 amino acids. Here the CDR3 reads CASSFMRLAGYEQYF. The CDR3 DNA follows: TGTGCCAGCAGCTTTATGAGACTAGCGGGCTACGAGCAGTACTTC.

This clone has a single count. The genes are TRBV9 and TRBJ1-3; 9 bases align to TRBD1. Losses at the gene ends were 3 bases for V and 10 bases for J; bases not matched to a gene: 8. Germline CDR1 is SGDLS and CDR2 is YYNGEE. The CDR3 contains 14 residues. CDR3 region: CASSAGTGRGTIYF. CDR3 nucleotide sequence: TGTGCCAGCAGCGCCGGGACAGGGAGAGGAACCATATATTTT.

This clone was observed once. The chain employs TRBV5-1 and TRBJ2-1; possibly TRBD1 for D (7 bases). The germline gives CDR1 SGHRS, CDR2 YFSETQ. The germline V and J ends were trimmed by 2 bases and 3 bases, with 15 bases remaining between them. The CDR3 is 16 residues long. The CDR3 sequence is CASSLLIQGGYNEQFF. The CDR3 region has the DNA TGCGCCAGCAGCTTACTTATCCAGGGGGGCTACAATGAGCAGTTCTTC.

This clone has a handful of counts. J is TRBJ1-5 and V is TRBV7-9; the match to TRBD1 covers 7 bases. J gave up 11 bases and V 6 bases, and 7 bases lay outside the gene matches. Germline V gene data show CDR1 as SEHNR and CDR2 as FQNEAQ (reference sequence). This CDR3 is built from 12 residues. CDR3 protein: CASSPQGEAQHF. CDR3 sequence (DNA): TGTGCCAGCAGTCCCCAGGGGGAGGCCCAGCATTTT.

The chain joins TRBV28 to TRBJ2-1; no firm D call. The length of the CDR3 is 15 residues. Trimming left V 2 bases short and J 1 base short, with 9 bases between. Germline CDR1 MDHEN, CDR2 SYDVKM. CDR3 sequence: CASSLNPGSYNEQFF. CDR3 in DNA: TGTGCCAGCAGTTTAAACCCCGGGTCCTACAATGAGCAGTTCTTC.

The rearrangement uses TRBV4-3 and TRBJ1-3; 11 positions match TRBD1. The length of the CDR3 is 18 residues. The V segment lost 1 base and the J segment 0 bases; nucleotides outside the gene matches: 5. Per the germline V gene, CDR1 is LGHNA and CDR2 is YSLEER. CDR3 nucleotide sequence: TGCGCCAGCAGCCAAGGGACAGGGGGCCCCAGCTCTGGAAACACCATATATTTT. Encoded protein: CASSQGTGGPSSGNTIYF.

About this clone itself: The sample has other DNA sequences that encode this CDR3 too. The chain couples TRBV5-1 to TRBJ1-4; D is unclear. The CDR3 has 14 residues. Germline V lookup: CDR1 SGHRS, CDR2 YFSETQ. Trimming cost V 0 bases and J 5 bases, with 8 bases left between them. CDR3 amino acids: CASSLAGVNEKLFF. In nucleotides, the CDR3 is TGCGCCAGCAGCTTGGCTGGGGTAAATGAAAAACTGTTTTTT.

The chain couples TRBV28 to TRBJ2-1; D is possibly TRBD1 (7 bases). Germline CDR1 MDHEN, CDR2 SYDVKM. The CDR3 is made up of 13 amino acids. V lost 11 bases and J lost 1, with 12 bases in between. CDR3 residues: CAGQGGSYNEQFF. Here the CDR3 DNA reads TGTGCCGGGCAGGGGGGATCCTACAATGAGCAGTTCTTC.

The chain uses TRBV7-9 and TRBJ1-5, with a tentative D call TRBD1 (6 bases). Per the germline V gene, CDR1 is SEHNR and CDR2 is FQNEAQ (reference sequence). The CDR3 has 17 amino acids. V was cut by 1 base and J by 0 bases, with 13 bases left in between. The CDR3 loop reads CASSLVRGAASNQPQHF. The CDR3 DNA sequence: TGTGCCAGCAGCTTAGTAAGGGGGGCAGCTAGCAATCAGCCCCAGCATTTT.